The 23 T cell receptor beta chains below come from one sample, sequenced in a study of blood T cell repertoires in COVID-19. TCRdb keeps only in-frame clones here, not all; method: immunoSEQ multiplex PCR. This sample yields 300,000 to 400,000 clones, of which approximately 83% are seen a single time; 4% to 5% belongs to the top ten. The specimen was PBMCs or T cells enriched from blood (not recorded which). These receptors were obtained from a woman between 40 and 50 years old with acute COVID-19.

V is TRBV6-5 and J is TRBJ1-3; possible D gene TRBD1, 5 bases. The germline CDR1 and CDR2 sequences are MNHEY and SVGAGI. Trimming stripped 6 bases from V and 2 bases from J, with 14 bases between. CDR3 size: 15 residues. The chain's CDR3 is CASRRRVSAGNTIYF. CDR3 DNA: TGTGCCAGCAGACGCAGGGTATCTGCTGGAAACACCATATATTTT.

The chain combines TRBV5-1 with TRBJ2-3, with TRBD2 matching over 8 bases. Germline V gives CDR1 SGHRS, CDR2 YFSETQ. This CDR3 region has 15 residues. V gave up 4 bases and J gave up 2 bases; unmatched junction bases: 6. CDR3 sequence: CASSLSGMSTDTQYF. In nucleotides, the CDR3 is TGCGCCAGCAGCCTTAGCGGGATGTCCACAGATACGCAGTATTTT.

V is TRBV6-5 and J is TRBJ2-2; 8 bases map to TRBD2. Germline-derived CDR1 and CDR2 are MNHEY and SVGAGI. V shed 7 bases and J 6 bases; nucleotides not matched to a gene: 7. CDR3 length equals 14 residues. CDR3 sequence: CASKGTSRAGELFF. The CDR3 DNA is TGTGCCAGCAAGGGGACTAGTAGGGCCGGGGAGCTGTTTTTT.

The V and J genes are TRBV13 and TRBJ1-2; 10 bases map to TRBD1. Germline V CDR1 and CDR2: PRHDT, FYEKMQ (reference sequence). The CDR3 consists of 17 residues. V lost 6 bases, J lost 3 bases, and 13 bases stayed unmatched. The CDR3: CASSYRISTGGYYGYTF. The CDR3 DNA follows: TGTGCCAGCAGTTACCGGATTTCGACAGGGGGCTACTATGGCTACACCTTC.

This clone came up a few times. The chain couples TRBV4-2 to TRBJ1-6; D gene unclear. Germline CDR1 reads LGHNA; CDR2 reads YNFKEQ. Trimming took off 0 bases at V and 10 bases at J, with 7 bases between the two ends. This CDR3 region has 13 residues. CDR3 residues: CASSQESTSPLHF. CDR3 bases: TGTGCCAGCAGCCAAGAAAGTACATCACCCCTCCACTTT.

V gene TRBV6-5 combines with J gene TRBJ2-7, with 9 bases matching TRBD2. The CDR3 is 13 amino acids. The V segment lost 8 bases and the J segment 2 bases; nucleotides outside the gene matches: 4. In germline, CDR1 is MNHEY, CDR2 SVGAGI. The CDR3 region is CASGIAGAYEQYF. For the CDR3, the DNA is TGTGCCAGCGGGATAGCGGGGGCCTACGAGCAGTACTTC.

This sequence joins TRBV19 and TRBJ1-2, with 7 positions matching TRBD1. V dropped 3 bases and J dropped 7; count of bases not matched to a gene: 5. The CDR3 has 13 amino acids. The germline V gene has CDR1 LNHDA and CDR2 SQIVND (reference sequence). CDR3 coding DNA: TGTGCCAGTAGTATGGGACAGATAGGTGGCTACACCTTC. It encodes CASSMGQIGGYTF.

This clone appeared once. This chain joins TRBV5-6 and TRBJ2-7; D uncertain. This CDR3 spans 13 amino acids. V was cut by 0 bases and J by 3 bases, with 7 bases left in between. Germline V CDR1 and CDR2: SGHDT, YYEEEE. The CDR3 coding sequence is TGTGCCAGCAGCTTGGGTTTATTCTACGAGCAGTACTTC. Protein product: CASSLGLFYEQYF.

The V call is TRBV2, the J call TRBJ1-2; TRBD1 is a possible D gene (6 bases). V lost 8 bases and J 4 bases, leaving 17 bases between the germline ends. This CDR3 has 14 residues. Germline V lookup: CDR1 SNHLY, CDR2 FYNNEI. The CDR3 sequence is CASYNRVRGYGYTF. The CDR3 DNA is TGTGCCAGCTATAACAGGGTGAGGGGCTATGGCTACACCTTC. The whole variable domain, filled in from reference TRBV2 and TRBJ1-2, reads EPEVTQTPSHQVTQMGQEVILRCVPISNHLYFYWYRQILGQKVEFLVSFYNNEISEKSEIFDDQFSVERPDGSNFTLKIRSTKLEDSAMYFCASYNRVRGYGYTFGSGTRLTVV.

This chain links TRBV11-2 with TRBJ1-1; TRBD1 aligns across 9 bases. V gave up 5 bases and J gave up 4 bases; unmatched junction bases: 8. Germline lookup yields CDR1 SGHAT and CDR2 FQNNGV. CDR3 length: 15 amino acids. The CDR3 loop reads CASSPNTGGGTEAFF. The CDR3, as DNA: TGTGCCAGCAGCCCCAACACAGGGGGCGGCACTGAAGCTTTCTTT.

In regard to this clone: At one boundary the junction diverges from the germline segment, which might be a read error. The chain is built from TRBV2 and TRBJ2-7, with a tentative D call TRBD2 (6 bases). CDR3 size: 13 residues. Germline CDR1 is SNHLY and CDR2 is FYNNEI. As DNA, the CDR3 is TGTGCCAGCAGTCCCTTCCCCTCGGGGGAGCAGTGCTTC. This codes for CASSPFPSGEQCF.

The chain uses TRBV2 and TRBJ1-1, with 7 bases fitting TRBD1. The germline gives CDR1 SNHLY, CDR2 FYNNEI. V shed 6 bases and J 3 bases; nucleotides not matched to a gene: 7. The CDR3 is 14 amino acids. The CDR3 region is CASRRTGSDTEAFF. The CDR3 DNA reads TGTGCCAGCAGGAGGACAGGAAGCGACACTGAAGCTTTCTTT.

This chain links TRBV9 with TRBJ1-3; 7 positions agree with TRBD1. Germline-derived CDR1 and CDR2 are SGDLS and YYNGEE. The CDR3 runs 17 residues. V shed 0 bases and J 0 bases; nucleotides not matched to a gene: 6. CDR3 sequence reads: CASSVGGQPNSGNTIYF. As DNA, the CDR3 is TGTGCCAGCAGCGTAGGGGGACAGCCCAACTCTGGAAACACCATATATTTT.

J is TRBJ2-3 and V is TRBV18; 10 positions agree with TRBD2. Germline CDR1 is KGHSH and CDR2 is LQKENI. Losses at the gene ends were 2 bases for V and 0 bases for J; bases not matched to a gene: 14. The CDR3 runs 20 residues. Written as DNA, the CDR3 is TGTGCCAGCTCACCAAGGAGCGGGAGGGCCGGATTTTCTAGCACAGATACGCAGTATTTT. Its translation is CASSPRSGRAGFSSTDTQYF.

The genes are TRBV18 and TRBJ2-2; maybe TRBD2 (5 bases). Germline V gene lookup returns CDR1 KGHSH and CDR2 LQKENI. V lost 3 bases, J lost 4 bases, and 18 bases lay in between. The CDR3 is made up of 17 amino acids. CDR3: CASSPRDRSTSTGELFF. For the CDR3, the DNA is TGTGCCAGCTCACCCCGGGATCGGTCCACGAGCACCGGGGAGCTGTTTTTT.

This chain connects TRBV11-2 to TRBJ2-6; D ambiguous. CDR3 length: 15 residues. Trimming took 4 bases from V and 2 from J, leaving 9 bases between them. The germline V gene encodes CDR1 SGHAT and CDR2 FQNNGV. The CDR3 is CASSSGGPGANVLTF. The CDR3 DNA reads as TGTGCCAGCAGCTCCGGCGGTCCTGGGGCCAACGTCCTGACTTTC.

The rearrangement links TRBV15 to TRBJ2-7; TRBD1 agrees at 9 bases. CDR1 and CDR2 (germline): LNHNV, YYDKDF (reference sequence). J was trimmed by 3 bases and V by 3 bases; bases with no gene match: 3. CDR3 length equals 14 residues. The CDR3 here is CATSRRDRVYEQYF. The DNA of the CDR3 is TGTGCCACCAGCAGGCGGGACAGGGTCTACGAGCAGTACTTC.

The chain has TRBV9 and TRBJ1-6; 7 nucleotides line up with TRBD1. Per the germline V gene, CDR1 is SGDLS and CDR2 is YYNGEE. The V segment lost 4 bases and the J segment 8 bases; nucleotides outside the gene matches: 3. The CDR3 totals 13 residues. This CDR3 is CASSRQGDSPLHF. The DNA of the CDR3 is TGTGCCAGCAGCCGACAGGGCGATTCACCCCTCCACTTT. Complete variable domain (other parts from reference TRBV9 and TRBJ1-6): DSGVTQTPKHLITATGQRVTLRCSPRSGDLSVYWYQQSLDQGLQFLIQYYNGEERAKGNILERFSAQQFPDLHSELNLSSLELGDSALYFCASSRQGDSPLHFGNGTRLTVT.

This clone was observed a few times. The V call is TRBV14, the J call TRBJ2-7; 8 nucleotides agree with TRBD1. CDR3 length: 15 amino acids. Per germline, CDR1 SGHDN and CDR2 FVKESK. V lost 2 bases, J lost 7 bases, and 10 bases stayed unmatched. CDR3 bases: TGTGCCAGCAGCCAAACAGGGGGATCCCTTTGGGAGCAGTACTTC. It encodes CASSQTGGSLWEQYF.

The J gene is TRBJ1-6, the V gene TRBV2, with TRBD1 as a possible D gene (5 bases). Germline CDR1 is SNHLY and CDR2 is FYNNEI. With 10 bases removed from V and 5 bases from J, the gap between germline ends came to 12 bases. This CDR3 spans 13 amino acids. The CDR3 here is CAMAQENNSPLHF. The CDR3, as DNA: TGTGCCATGGCACAGGAAAATAATTCACCCCTCCACTTT.

The chain couples TRBV24-1 to TRBJ2-2; 10 nucleotides match TRBD2. Germline lookup yields CDR1 KGHDR and CDR2 SFDVKD. The V segment lost 2 bases and the J segment 13 bases; nucleotides outside the gene matches: 21. This CDR3 comprises 19 residues. The chain's CDR3 is CATSDWGTSDRPPTQRLFF. DNA for the CDR3: TGTGCCACCAGTGATTGGGGGACTAGCGACAGGCCTCCCACCCAGCGGCTGTTTTTT.

V gene TRBV10-2 combines with J gene TRBJ1-1, with a tentative D call TRBD1 (6 bases). The CDR3 contains 15 residues. The V gene's germline CDR1 is WSHSY and CDR2 SAAADI. Trimming removed 2 bases from V and 7 bases from J, with 17 bases in between. This chain's CDR3 is CASSEKRVGAVEAFF. The CDR3, as DNA: TGCGCCAGCAGTGAGAAGAGAGTGGGGGCTGTTGAAGCTTTCTTT.

The chain joins TRBV6-5 to TRBJ1-5, with 7 bases aligning to TRBD1. Germline-derived CDR1 and CDR2 are MNHEY and SVGAGI. V was clipped by 7 bases and J by 6 bases; unmatched bases: 6. The CDR3 spans 13 residues. In DNA form, the CDR3 reads TGTGCCAGCACAACAGGGGACTCTCAGCCCCAGCATTTT. Protein sequence: CASTTGDSQPQHF.